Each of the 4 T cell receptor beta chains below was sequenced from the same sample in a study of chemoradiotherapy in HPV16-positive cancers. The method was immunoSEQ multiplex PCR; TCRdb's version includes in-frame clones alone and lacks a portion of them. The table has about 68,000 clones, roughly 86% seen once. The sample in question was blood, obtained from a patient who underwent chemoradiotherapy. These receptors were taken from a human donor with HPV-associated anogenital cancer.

CDR3 loop: CASSRTGGNQPQHF. The CDR3 nucleotides read TGTGCCAGCAGCCGAACAGGAGGCAATCAGCCCCAGCATTTT. The J gene is TRBJ1-5, the V gene TRBV5-6, with TRBD1 as a possible D gene (5 bases). Trimming took 4 bases from V and 2 from J, leaving 10 bases between them. This CDR3 has 14 residues. Germline CDR1 reads SGHDT; CDR2 reads YYEEEE. Full variable domain (outside the CDR3, taken from reference TRBV5-6 and TRBJ1-5): DAGVTQSPTHLIKTRGQQVTLRCSPKSGHDTVSWYQQALGQGPQFIFQYYEEEERQRGNFPDRFSGHQFPNYSSELNVNALLLGDSALYLCASSRTGGNQPQHFGDGTRLSIL.

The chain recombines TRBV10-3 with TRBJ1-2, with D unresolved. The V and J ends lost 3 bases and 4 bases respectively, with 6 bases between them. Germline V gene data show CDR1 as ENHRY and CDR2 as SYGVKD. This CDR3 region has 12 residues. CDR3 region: CAISDEGYGYTF. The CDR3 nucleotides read TGTGCCATCAGTGATGAAGGCTATGGCTACACCTTC.

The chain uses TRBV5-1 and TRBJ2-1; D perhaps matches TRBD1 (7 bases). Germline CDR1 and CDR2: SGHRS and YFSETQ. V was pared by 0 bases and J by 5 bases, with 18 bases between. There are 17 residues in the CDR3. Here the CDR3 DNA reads TGCGCCAGCAGCTTGGCGGAGGGGGCAGGACTGCACAATGAGCAGTTCTTC. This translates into CASSLAEGAGLHNEQFF.

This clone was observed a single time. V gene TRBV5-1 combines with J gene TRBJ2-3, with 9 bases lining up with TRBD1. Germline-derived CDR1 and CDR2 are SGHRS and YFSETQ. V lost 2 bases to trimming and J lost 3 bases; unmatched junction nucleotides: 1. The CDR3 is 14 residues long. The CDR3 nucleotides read TGCGCCAGCAGCTTAGGGACAGGGACAGATACGCAGTATTTT. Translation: CASSLGTGTDTQYF.